This is a list of T cell receptor beta chains from one sample in a study of T cell repertoires in cytomegalovirus infection. Antigen specificity for these receptors is unknown. TCRdb re-called the reads through MiXCR, storing one row per CDR3 protein. The sample lists roughly 78,000 distinct CDR3 sequences, roughly 40% occurring once. The sample was CD8+ T cells from cultured PBMCs, taken from culture after CMV antigen stimulation. Receptor source: a human donor in good health (CMV status not recorded). Some clones in this sample may be carry-over from other donors' samples. Both conserved end residues are part of each CDR3. The order of the fields is clone size, V gene, D gene, J gene, CDR3 protein, CDR3 DNA. The D gene is left open where the match is weak. Rows may omit the clone size; those that give it use once, few, many or a size class.

many	TRBV4-2	NA	TRBJ2-5	CASSQKGLKETQYF	TGTGCCAGCAGCCAAAAGGGACTTAAAGAGACCCAGTACTTC
once	TRBV27	TRBD2	TRBJ2-1	CASSLAGELNEQFF	TGTGCCAGCAGCCTAGCGGGGGAGCTCAATGAGCAGTTCTTC
NA	TRBV11-2	NA	TRBJ2-5	CASSKPEQGQETQYF	TGTGCCAGCAGCAAACCGGAACAGGGACAAGAGACCCAGTACTTC
NA	TRBV6-1	TRBD1	TRBJ1-5	CASSEDRDRASNQPQHF	TGTGCCAGCAGTGAAGACCGGGACAGGGCTAGCAATCAGCCCCAGCATTTT
few	TRBV6-2/TRBV6-3	TRBD2	TRBJ2-2	CASSPYPSGANTGELFF	TGTGCCAGCAGCCCATATCCTAGCGGGGCCAACACCGGGGAGCTGTTTTTT
NA	TRBV5-1	NA	TRBJ2-1	CASSFQESSYNEQFF	TGCGCCAGCAGCTTCCAGGAGAGCTCCTACAATGAGCAGTTCTTC
NA	TRBV19	TRBD2	TRBJ2-2	CASSYSGANTGELFF	TGTGCCAGTAGTTATAGCGGGGCGAACACCGGGGAGCTGTTTTTT
NA	TRBV12-3/TRBV12-4	NA	TRBJ2-3	CASSIPRTKSFQTDTQYF	TGTGCCAGCAGTATCCCGCGTACCAAAAGCTTTCAGACAGATACGCAGTATTTT
NA	TRBV27	NA	TRBJ1-2	CASGRGGSYGYTF	TGTGCCAGCGGCCGCGGGGGATCCTATGGCTACACCTTC
NA	TRBV7-9	NA	TRBJ1-1	CASSLAKGRGSEAFF	TGTGCCAGCAGCTTAGCTAAGGGGCGTGGGTCTGAAGCTTTCTTT
NA	TRBV13	TRBD1	TRBJ1-5	CASSLGRGTNQPQHF	TGTGCCAGCAGCTTAGGCAGGGGGACCAATCAGCCCCAGCATTTT
few	TRBV6-2/TRBV6-3	NA	TRBJ1-5	CASSYSTEDQPQHF	TGTGCCAGCAGTTACTCTACAGAGGATCAGCCCCAGCATTTT
NA	TRBV15	NA	TRBJ2-7	CATSRDRNSAYEQYF	TGTGCCACCAGCAGAGATAGGAACAGTGCTTACGAGCAGTACTTC
few	TRBV10-3	NA	TRBJ2-6	CAILGDNSGANVLTF	TGTGCCATCTTGGGGGACAACTCTGGGGCCAACGTCCTGACTTTC
few	TRBV7-2	TRBD2	TRBJ2-7	CASSLESGGASYEQYF	TGTGCCAGCAGCTTAGAAAGCGGGGGTGCCTCCTACGAGCAGTACTTC
NA	TRBV7-6	TRBD1	TRBJ2-2	CASSWTGRGTGELFF	TGTGCCAGCAGCTGGACAGGACGGGGCACCGGGGAGCTGTTTTTT